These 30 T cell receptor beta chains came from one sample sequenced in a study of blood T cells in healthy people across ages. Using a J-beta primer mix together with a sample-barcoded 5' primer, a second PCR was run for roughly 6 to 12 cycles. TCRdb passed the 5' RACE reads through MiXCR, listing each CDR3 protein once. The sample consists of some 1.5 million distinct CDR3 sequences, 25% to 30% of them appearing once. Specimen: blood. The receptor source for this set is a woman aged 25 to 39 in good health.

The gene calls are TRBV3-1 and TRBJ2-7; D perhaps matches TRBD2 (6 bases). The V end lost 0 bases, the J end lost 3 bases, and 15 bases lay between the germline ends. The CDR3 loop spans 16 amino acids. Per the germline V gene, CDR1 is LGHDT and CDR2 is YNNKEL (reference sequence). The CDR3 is CASSQEPGTPFYEQYF. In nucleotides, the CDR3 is TGTGCCAGCAGCCAAGAGCCAGGGACTCCCTTCTACGAGCAGTACTTC.

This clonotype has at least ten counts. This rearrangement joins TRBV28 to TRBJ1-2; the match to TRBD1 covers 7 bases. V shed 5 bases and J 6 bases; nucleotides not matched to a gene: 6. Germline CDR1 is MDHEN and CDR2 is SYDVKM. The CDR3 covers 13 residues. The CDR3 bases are TGTGCCAGCAGTCCTTCTACAGGGGATGGCTACACCTTC. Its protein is CASSPSTGDGYTF.

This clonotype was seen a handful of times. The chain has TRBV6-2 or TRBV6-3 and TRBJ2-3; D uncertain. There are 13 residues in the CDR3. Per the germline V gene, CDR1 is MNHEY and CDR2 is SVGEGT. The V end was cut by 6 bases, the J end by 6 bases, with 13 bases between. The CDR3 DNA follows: TGTGCCAGCAGGATGGACGTGAGGGATACGCAGTATTTT. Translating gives CASRMDVRDTQYF.

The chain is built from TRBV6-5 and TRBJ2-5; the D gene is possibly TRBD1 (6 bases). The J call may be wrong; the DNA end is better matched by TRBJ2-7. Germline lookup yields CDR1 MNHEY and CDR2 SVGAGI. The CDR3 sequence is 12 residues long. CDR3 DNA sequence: TGTGCCGGCATCTACAGGGATGGCGAGCAGTACTTC. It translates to CAGIYRDGEQYF.

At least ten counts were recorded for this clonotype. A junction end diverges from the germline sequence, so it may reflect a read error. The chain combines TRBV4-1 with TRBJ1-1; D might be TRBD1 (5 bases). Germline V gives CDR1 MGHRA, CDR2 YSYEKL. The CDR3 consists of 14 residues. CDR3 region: CASSQDQGRTEAFF. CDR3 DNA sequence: TGTGCCAGCAGCCAAGACCAGGGAAGGACTGAAGCTTTCTTT.

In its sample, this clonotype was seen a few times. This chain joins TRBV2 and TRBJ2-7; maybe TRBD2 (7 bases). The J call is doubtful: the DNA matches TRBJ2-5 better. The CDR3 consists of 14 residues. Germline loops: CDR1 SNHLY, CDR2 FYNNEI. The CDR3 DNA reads TGTGCCAGCAGCGGGGGGCCGCAACAAGAGACCCAGTACTTC. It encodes CASSGGPQQETQYF.

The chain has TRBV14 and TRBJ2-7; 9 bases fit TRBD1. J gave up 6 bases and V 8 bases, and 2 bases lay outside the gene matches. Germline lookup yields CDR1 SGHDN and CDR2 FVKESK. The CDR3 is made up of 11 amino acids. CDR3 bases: TGTGCCAGCGGGGACAGGGTCGAGCAGTACTTC. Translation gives CASGDRVEQYF.

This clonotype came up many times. CDR3 region: CSPWRGGTEAFF. CDR3 bases: TGCAGCCCGTGGAGGGGCGGCACTGAAGCTTTCTTT. The genes are TRBV29-1 and TRBJ1-1; a possible D gene is TRBD1 (5 bases). This CDR3 has 12 amino acids. Germline V lookup: CDR1 SQVTM, CDR2 ANQGSEA. V shed 8 bases and J shed 4 bases, with 14 bases lying between them.

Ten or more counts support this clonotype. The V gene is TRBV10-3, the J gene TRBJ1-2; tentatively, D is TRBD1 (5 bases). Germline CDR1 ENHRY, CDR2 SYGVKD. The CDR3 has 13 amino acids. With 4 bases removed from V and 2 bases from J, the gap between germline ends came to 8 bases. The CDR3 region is CAISAGTNYGYTF. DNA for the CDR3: TGTGCCATCAGTGCAGGGACCAACTATGGCTACACCTTC.

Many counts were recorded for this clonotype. CDR3 coding DNA: TGTGCCAGCTCGATAAGAGGGGGGGCTAATTCGGGCAAAAACATTCAGTACTTC. It is translated as CASSIRGGANSGKNIQYF. The chain couples TRBV2 to TRBJ2-4; tentative D call: TRBD2 (7 bases). This CDR3 has 18 residues. Trimming cost V 8 bases and J 3 bases, with 26 bases left between them. Germline CDR1 reads SNHLY; CDR2 reads FYNNEI.

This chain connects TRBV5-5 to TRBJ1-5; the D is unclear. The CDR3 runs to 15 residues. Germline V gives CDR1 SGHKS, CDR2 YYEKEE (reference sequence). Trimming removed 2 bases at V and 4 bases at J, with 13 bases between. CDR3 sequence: CASSFDGSRNQPQHF. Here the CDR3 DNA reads TGTGCCAGCAGCTTTGACGGGTCGAGGAATCAGCCCCAGCATTTT. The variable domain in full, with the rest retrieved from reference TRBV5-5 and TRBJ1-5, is DAGVTQSPTHLIKTRGQQVTLRCSPISGHKSVSWYQQVLGQGPQFIFQYYEKEERGRGNFPDRFSARQFPNYSSELNVNALLLGDSALYLCASSFDGSRNQPQHFGDGTRLSIL.

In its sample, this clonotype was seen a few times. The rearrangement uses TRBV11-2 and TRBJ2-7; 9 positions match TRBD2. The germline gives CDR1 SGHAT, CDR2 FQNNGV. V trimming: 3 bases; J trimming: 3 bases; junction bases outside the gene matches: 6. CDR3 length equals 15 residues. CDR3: CASSFPGLALYEQYF. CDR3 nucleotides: TGTGCCAGCAGCTTTCCGGGACTAGCCCTCTACGAGCAGTACTTC.

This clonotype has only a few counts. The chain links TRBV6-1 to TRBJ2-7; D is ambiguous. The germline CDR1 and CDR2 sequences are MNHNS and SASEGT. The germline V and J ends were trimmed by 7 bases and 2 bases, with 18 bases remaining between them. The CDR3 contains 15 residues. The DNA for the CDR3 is TGTGCCAGCACAAGCTATCAACCAGGAGCCTACGAGCAGTACTTC. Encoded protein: CASTSYQPGAYEQYF.

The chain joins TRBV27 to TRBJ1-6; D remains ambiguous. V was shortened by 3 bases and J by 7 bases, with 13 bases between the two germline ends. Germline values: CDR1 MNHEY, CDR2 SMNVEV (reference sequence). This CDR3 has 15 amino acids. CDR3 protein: CASSLVTWGNSPLHF. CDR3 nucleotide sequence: TGTGCCAGCAGTTTGGTAACGTGGGGAAATTCACCCCTCCACTTT.

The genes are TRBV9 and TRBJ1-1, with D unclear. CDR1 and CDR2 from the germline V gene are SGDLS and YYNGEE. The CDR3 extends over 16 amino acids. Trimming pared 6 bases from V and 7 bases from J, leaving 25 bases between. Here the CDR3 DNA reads TGTGCCAGCAATCCCCTCGGACCAAGAGAGGAGGTTGAAGCTTTCTTT. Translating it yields CASNPLGPREEVEAFF.

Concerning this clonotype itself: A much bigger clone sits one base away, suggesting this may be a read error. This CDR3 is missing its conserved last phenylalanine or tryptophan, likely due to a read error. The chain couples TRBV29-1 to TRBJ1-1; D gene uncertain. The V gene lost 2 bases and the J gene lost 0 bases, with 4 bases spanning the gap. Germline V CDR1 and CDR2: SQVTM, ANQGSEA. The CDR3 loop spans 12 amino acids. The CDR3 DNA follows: TGCAGCGTTGAATGGGTGAACACTGAAGCTTTCTTG. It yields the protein CSVEWVNTEAFL.

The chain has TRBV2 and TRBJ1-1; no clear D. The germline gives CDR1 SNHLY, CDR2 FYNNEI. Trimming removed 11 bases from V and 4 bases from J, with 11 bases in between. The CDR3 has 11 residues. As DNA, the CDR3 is TGTGCCCGAGGACCGCTCACTGAAGCTTTCTTT. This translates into CARGPLTEAFF. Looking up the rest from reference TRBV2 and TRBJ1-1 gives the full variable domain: EPEVTQTPSHQVTQMGQEVILRCVPISNHLYFYWYRQILGQKVEFLVSFYNNEISEKSEIFDDQFSVERPDGSNFTLKIRSTKLEDSAMYFCARGPLTEAFFGQGTRLTVV.

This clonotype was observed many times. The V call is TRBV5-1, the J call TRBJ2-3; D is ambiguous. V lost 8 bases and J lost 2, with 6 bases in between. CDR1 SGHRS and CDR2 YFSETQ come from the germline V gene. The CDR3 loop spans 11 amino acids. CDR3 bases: TGCGCCAGTAAGGTCACAGATACGCAGTATTTT. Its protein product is CASKVTDTQYF. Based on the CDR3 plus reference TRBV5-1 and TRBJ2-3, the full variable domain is KAGVTQTPRYLIKTRGQQVTLSCSPISGHRSVSWYQQTPGQGLQFLFEYFSETQRNKGNFPGRFSGRQFSNSRSEMNVSTLELGDSALYLCASKVTDTQYFGPGTRLTVL.

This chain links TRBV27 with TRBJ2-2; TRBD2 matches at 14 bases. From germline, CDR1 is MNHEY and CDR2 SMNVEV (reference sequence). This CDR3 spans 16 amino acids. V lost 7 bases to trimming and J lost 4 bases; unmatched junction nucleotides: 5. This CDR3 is CASTSGTSGGTGELFF. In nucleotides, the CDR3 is TGTGCCAGCACTTCGGGGACTAGCGGGGGCACCGGGGAGCTGTTTTTT.

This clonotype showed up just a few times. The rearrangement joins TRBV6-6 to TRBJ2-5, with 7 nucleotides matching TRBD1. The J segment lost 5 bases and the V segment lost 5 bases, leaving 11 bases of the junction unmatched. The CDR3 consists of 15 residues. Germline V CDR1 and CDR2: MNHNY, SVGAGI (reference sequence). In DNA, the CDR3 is TGTGCCAGCAGTGACCCGTCCAGGGGGAAGGAGACCCAGTACTTC. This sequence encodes CASSDPSRGKETQYF.

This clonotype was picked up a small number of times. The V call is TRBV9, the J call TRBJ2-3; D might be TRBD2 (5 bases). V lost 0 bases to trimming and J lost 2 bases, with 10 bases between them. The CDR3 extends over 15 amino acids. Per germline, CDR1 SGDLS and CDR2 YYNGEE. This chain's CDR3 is CASSVVGSVTDTQYF. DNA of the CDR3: TGTGCCAGCAGCGTAGTAGGTAGCGTCACAGATACGCAGTATTTT.

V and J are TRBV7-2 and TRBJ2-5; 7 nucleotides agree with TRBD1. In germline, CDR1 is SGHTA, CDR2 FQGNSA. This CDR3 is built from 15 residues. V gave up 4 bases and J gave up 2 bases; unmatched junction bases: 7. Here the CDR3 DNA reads TGTGCCAGCAGCTCACAGGGGATGACGCAAGAGACCCAGTACTTC. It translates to CASSSQGMTQETQYF.

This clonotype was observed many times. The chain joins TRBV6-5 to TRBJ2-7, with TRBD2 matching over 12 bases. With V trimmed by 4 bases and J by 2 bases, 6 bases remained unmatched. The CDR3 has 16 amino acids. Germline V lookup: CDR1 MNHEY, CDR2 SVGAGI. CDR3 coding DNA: TGTGCCAGCAGTTCTCCCTCTAGCGGGAGGGCCTACGAGCAGTACTTC. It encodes CASSSPSSGRAYEQYF.

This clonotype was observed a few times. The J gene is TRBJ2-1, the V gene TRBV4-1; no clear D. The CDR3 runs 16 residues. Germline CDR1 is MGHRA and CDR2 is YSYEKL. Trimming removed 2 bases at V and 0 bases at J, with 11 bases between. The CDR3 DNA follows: TGCGCCAGCAGCCAATCGACTCGGAGCTCCTACAATGAGCAGTTCTTC. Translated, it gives CASSQSTRSSYNEQFF.

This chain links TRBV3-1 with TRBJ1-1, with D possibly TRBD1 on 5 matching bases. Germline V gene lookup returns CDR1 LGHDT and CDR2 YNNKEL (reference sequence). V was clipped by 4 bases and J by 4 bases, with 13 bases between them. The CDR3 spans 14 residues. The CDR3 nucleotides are TGTGCCAGCAGCCCGAGGGAGGGGCGCACTGAAGCTTTCTTT. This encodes CASSPREGRTEAFF. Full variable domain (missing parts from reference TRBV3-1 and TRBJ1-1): DTAVSQTPKYLVTQMGNDKSIKCEQNLGHDTMYWYKQDSKKFLKIMFSYNNKELIINETVPNRFSPKSPDKAHLNLHINSLELGDSAVYFCASSPREGRTEAFFGQGTRLTVV.

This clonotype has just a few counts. The CDR3 here is CSARDRASEETQYF. For the CDR3, the DNA is TGCAGTGCTAGAGATCGGGCCAGCGAAGAGACCCAGTACTTC. The V and J genes are TRBV20-1 and TRBJ2-5; D remains ambiguous. V shed 0 bases and J shed 3 bases, with 11 bases lying between them. Germline V gene lookup returns CDR1 DFQATT and CDR2 SNEGSKA (reference sequence). The CDR3 runs 14 residues.

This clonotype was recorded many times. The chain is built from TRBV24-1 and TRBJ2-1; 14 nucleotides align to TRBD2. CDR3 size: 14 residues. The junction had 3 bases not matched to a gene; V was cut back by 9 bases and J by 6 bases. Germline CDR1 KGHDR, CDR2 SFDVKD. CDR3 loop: CATAGTSGSNEQFF. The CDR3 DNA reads TGTGCCACCGCTGGGACTAGCGGGAGCAATGAGCAGTTCTTC.

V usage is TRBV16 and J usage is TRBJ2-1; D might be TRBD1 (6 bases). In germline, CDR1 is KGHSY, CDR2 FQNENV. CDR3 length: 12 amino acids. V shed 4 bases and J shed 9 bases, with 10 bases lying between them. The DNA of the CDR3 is TGTGCCAGCAGCCTCCGCAGGGGTGAGCAGTTCTTC. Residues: CASSLRRGEQFF.

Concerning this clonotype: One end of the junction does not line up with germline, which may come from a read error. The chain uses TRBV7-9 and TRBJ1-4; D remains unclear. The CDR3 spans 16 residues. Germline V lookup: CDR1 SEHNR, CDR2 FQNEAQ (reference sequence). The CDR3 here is CASSNPLLATSEKLFF. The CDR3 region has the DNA TGTGCCAGCTCGAACCCACTCCTAGCAACTAGTGAAAAACTGTTTTTT. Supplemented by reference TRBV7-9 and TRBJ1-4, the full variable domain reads DTGVSQNPRHKITKRGQNVTFRCDPISEHNRLYWYRQTLGQGPEFLTYFQNEAQLEKSRLLSDRFSAERPKGSFSTLEIQRTEQGDSAMYLCASSNPLLATSEKLFFGSGTQLSVL.

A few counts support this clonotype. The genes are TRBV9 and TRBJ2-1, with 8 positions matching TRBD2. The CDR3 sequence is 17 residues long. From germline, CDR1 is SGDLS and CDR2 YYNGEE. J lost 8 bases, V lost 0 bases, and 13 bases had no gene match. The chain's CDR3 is CASSVAGSGSQSHEQFF. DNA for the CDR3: TGTGCCAGCAGCGTAGCTGGAAGCGGGAGCCAATCTCATGAGCAGTTCTTC.